One sample yielded the 27 T cell receptor beta chains listed below, sequenced in a study of radiotherapy plus CTLA-4 blockade in lung cancer. Measured with immunoSEQ multiplex PCR; TCRdb has only the in-frame clones, and not every one. The sample has about 38,000 clones, about 80% seen once. The starting material was peripheral blood, obtained from a patient treated with radiotherapy plus ipilimumab. All receptors derive from a human donor with non-small cell lung cancer who had stable disease on radiotherapy plus ipilimumab.

V gene TRBV7-8 combines with J gene TRBJ1-4; 7 nucleotides align to TRBD1. Germline CDR1 SGHVS, CDR2 FQNEAQ. Trimming at V came to 4 bases and at J to 4 bases, leaving 15 bases not matched to a gene. This CDR3 has 18 amino acids. The CDR3 nucleotides are TGTGCCAGCAGCTCCCGACGACAGGGCTTCGGGATTAATGAAAAACTGTTTTTT. As protein: CASSSRRQGFGINEKLFF. The full variable domain, its missing parts supplied by reference TRBV7-8 and TRBJ1-4, is GAGVSQSPRYKVAKRGQDVALRCDPISGHVSLFWYQQALGQGPEFLTYFQNEAQLDKSGLPSDRFFAERPEGSVSTLKIQRTQQEDSAVYLCASSSRRQGFGINEKLFFGSGTQLSVL.

This clone was counted a single time. This chain links TRBV11-3 with TRBJ2-7, with D unresolved. Between the trimmed V and J ends, which lost 1 base and 7 bases, there was a span of 11 bases. CDR1 is SGHNT, CDR2 YENEEA, per germline. This CDR3 contains 13 residues. The CDR3 bases are TGTGCCAGCAGCTTAGGCCCCTTGGGGGAGCAGTACTTC. Its translation: CASSLGPLGEQYF.

This chain connects TRBV27 to TRBJ1-6; TRBD1 aligns across 7 bases. V lost 5 bases and J lost 0; bases outside the gene matches: 7. The CDR3 extends over 17 amino acids. Germline CDR1 and CDR2: MNHEY and SMNVEV (reference sequence). The CDR3 DNA is TGTGCCAGCAGTCGGGACAGCGCGAGCTCCTATAATTCACCCCTCCACTTT. Amino acids: CASSRDSASSYNSPLHF.

The chain links TRBV5-1 to TRBJ2-7; 7 positions match TRBD1. Germline CDR1 is SGHRS and CDR2 is YFSETQ. The junction had 4 bases not matched to a gene; V was cut back by 1 base and J by 3 bases. The CDR3 spans 14 residues. CDR3 region: CASSLPRDSYEQYF. CDR3 nucleotides: TGCGCCAGCAGCTTGCCCCGGGACAGCTACGAGCAGTACTTC. Combining the CDR3 with reference TRBV5-1 and TRBJ2-7 gives the whole variable domain KAGVTQTPRYLIKTRGQQVTLSCSPISGHRSVSWYQQTPGQGLQFLFEYFSETQRNKGNFPGRFSGRQFSNSRSEMNVSTLELGDSALYLCASSLPRDSYEQYFGPGTRLTVT.

The chain uses TRBV28 and TRBJ1-4; a possible D gene is TRBD1 (6 bases). This CDR3 spans 16 amino acids. Germline V gives CDR1 MDHEN, CDR2 SYDVKM. V was pared by 1 base and J by 4 bases, with 13 bases between. The CDR3: CASSLFSTGVNEKLFF. For the CDR3, the DNA is TGTGCCAGCAGTTTATTCTCGACAGGAGTTAATGAAAAACTGTTTTTT.

The chain has TRBV6-5 and TRBJ2-2, with D perhaps TRBD1 (5 bases). The length of the CDR3 is 15 residues. Between the trimmed V and J ends, which lost 0 bases and 7 bases, there was a span of 12 bases. Germline loops: CDR1 MNHEY, CDR2 SVGAGI. In nucleotides, the CDR3 is TGTGCCAGCAGTTACTCACGCCAGGGTATCGGGGAGCTGTTTTTT. This translates into CASSYSRQGIGELFF.

The chain couples TRBV4-1 to TRBJ1-4; no definite D call. Looked up from germline, CDR1 is MGHRA and CDR2 is YSYEKL. The V end was cut by 0 bases, the J end by 5 bases, with 13 bases between. The CDR3 has 16 residues. The CDR3 spells CASSQDPGGGNEKLFF. As DNA, the CDR3 is TGCGCCAGCAGCCAAGACCCGGGAGGAGGCAATGAAAAACTGTTTTTT.

The chain employs TRBV19 and TRBJ2-3, with TRBD1 matching 7 bases. This CDR3 is built from 14 residues. Germline lookup yields CDR1 LNHDA and CDR2 SQIVND (reference sequence). V was pared by 10 bases and J by 0 bases, with 7 bases of the junction left unmatched. CDR3 region: CATRQGRSTDTQYF. The CDR3 DNA sequence: TGTGCCACCCGACAGGGAAGAAGCACAGATACGCAGTATTTT. Full variable domain (remainder filled in from reference TRBV19 and TRBJ2-3): DGGITQSPKYLFRKEGQNVTLSCEQNLNHDAMYWYRQDPGQGLRLIYYSQIVNDFQKGDIAEGYSVSREKKESFPLTVTSAQKNPTAFYLCATRQGRSTDTQYFGPGTRLTVL.

The CDR3 region has the DNA TGTGCCAGCAGCGTAGGAACCCCTAATTCACCCCTCCACTTT. This sequence encodes CASSVGTPNSPLHF. This chain connects TRBV9 to TRBJ1-6; D unclear. CDR1 and CDR2 from the germline V gene are SGDLS and YYNGEE. V dropped 0 bases and J dropped 6 bases, with 7 bases sitting between them. The CDR3 totals 14 residues.

This clone has more than one count but fewer than ten. The V and J genes are TRBV19 and TRBJ1-2; D remains ambiguous. Germline CDR1 LNHDA, CDR2 SQIVND (reference sequence). The CDR3 length is 14 residues. Between the trimmed V and J ends, which lost 6 bases and 0 bases, there was a span of 11 bases. This CDR3 is CASSRSGTNYGYTF. The CDR3 coding sequence is TGTGCCAGTAGCCGGAGTGGTACTAACTATGGCTACACCTTC.

The J gene is TRBJ1-4, the V gene TRBV4-1; D is perhaps TRBD1 (5 bases). V lost 4 bases to trimming and J lost 0 bases, with 9 bases between them. This CDR3 has 15 amino acids. CDR1 MGHRA and CDR2 YSYEKL come from the germline V gene. The CDR3 DNA reads TGCGCCAGCAGCCCTGACAGTGCAACTAATGAAAAACTGTTTTTT. Translation gives CASSPDSATNEKLFF.

This clone was counted only a few times. V and J are TRBV6-1 and TRBJ2-7; 8 bases agree with TRBD2. Germline values: CDR1 MNHNS, CDR2 SASEGT. V was clipped by 10 bases and J by 4 bases; unmatched bases: 12. The CDR3 is 14 amino acids. CDR3 in amino acids: CATERGPRTYEQYV. The CDR3, as DNA: TGTGCCACCGAGCGGGGGCCTCGAACTTACGAGCAGTACGTC.

This chain uses TRBV4-3 with TRBJ1-5; TRBD1 might be the D (5 bases). Trimming took 2 bases from V and 5 from J, leaving 10 bases between them. The CDR3 has 14 amino acids. Germline loops: CDR1 LGHNA, CDR2 YSLEER. The CDR3 sequence: CASSQTGGDQPQHF. CDR3 nucleotide sequence: TGCGCCAGCAGCCAAACAGGAGGTGATCAGCCCCAGCATTTT.

This chain joins TRBV11-2 and TRBJ1-4; D is perhaps TRBD1 (6 bases). CDR1 and CDR2 (germline): SGHAT, FQNNGV. CDR3 length: 16 residues. Trimming removed 0 bases at V and 4 bases at J, with 12 bases between. CDR3 loop: CASSLELGRGNEKLFF. For the CDR3, the DNA is TGTGCCAGCAGCTTAGAACTAGGCAGGGGTAATGAAAAACTGTTTTTT.

This rearrangement joins TRBV5-5 to TRBJ1-2; D may be TRBD1 (5 bases). Germline lookup yields CDR1 SGHKS and CDR2 YYEKEE (reference sequence). The length of the CDR3 is 13 residues. V lost 4 bases to trimming and J lost 5 bases, with 12 bases between them. In DNA, the CDR3 is TGTGCCAGCAGCCCGGGGACGGAATATGGCTACACCTTC. This gives the protein CASSPGTEYGYTF.

In this sample, this clone turned up once. The genes are TRBV5-4 and TRBJ2-1; 7 nucleotides agree with TRBD1. The V gene end was trimmed by 0 bases and the J gene end by 6 bases; junction bases not matched to a gene: 6. The CDR3 has 15 amino acids. Germline V lookup: CDR1 SGHNT, CDR2 YYREEE (reference sequence). CDR3 coding DNA: TGTGCCAGCAGCTTGGAAACAGGGACAGCCAATGAGCAGTTCTTC. It encodes CASSLETGTANEQFF.

V usage is TRBV7-9 and J usage is TRBJ1-5; 7 positions agree with TRBD1. Germline loops: CDR1 SEHNR, CDR2 FQNEAQ (reference sequence). There are 16 residues in the CDR3. V shed 1 base and J 4 bases; nucleotides not matched to a gene: 7. The CDR3 DNA is TGTGCCAGCAGCTTAGAAAGGGGGCTAGGAAATCAGCCCCAGCATTTT. This codes for CASSLERGLGNQPQHF.

This clone has more than one count but fewer than ten. The rearrangement links TRBV11-2 to TRBJ1-1; TRBD1 might be the D (6 bases). The V gene's germline CDR1 is SGHAT and CDR2 FQNNGV. V was pared by 1 base and J by 7 bases, with 25 bases between. The length of the CDR3 is 18 residues. The CDR3 DNA is TGTGCCAGCAGCTTAGCATTAGTTCGGACAGCAGACTTAGATGAAGCTTTCTTT. Translation gives CASSLALVRTADLDEAFF.

The V call is TRBV7-8, the J call TRBJ1-1; unclear D gene. This CDR3 has 16 amino acids. The V gene lost 1 base and the J gene lost 0 bases, with 12 bases spanning the gap. From germline, CDR1 is SGHVS and CDR2 FQNEAQ. CDR3 residues: CASSLDGRELNTEAFF. DNA for the CDR3: TGTGCCAGCAGCTTAGATGGCCGGGAGTTGAACACTGAAGCTTTCTTT.

J is TRBJ2-5 and V is TRBV5-1; weak D call: TRBD1 (5 bases). CDR1 and CDR2 (germline): SGHRS, YFSETQ. Between the trimmed V and J ends, which lost 3 bases and 4 bases, there was a span of 13 bases. CDR3 length: 14 amino acids. The CDR3 protein is CASSSGQNGETQYF. The CDR3 DNA sequence: TGCGCCAGCAGCTCCGGACAAAACGGAGAGACCCAGTACTTC.

This rearrangement joins TRBV6-1 to TRBJ2-3, with 7 bases matching TRBD1. This CDR3 spans 15 amino acids. Germline values: CDR1 MNHNS, CDR2 SASEGT. The trim removed 6 bases at V and 4 bases at J, leaving 10 bases unmatched. CDR3 sequence reads: CASRSRGQVADTQYF. CDR3 sequence (DNA): TGTGCCAGCAGGTCAAGGGGGCAGGTGGCAGATACGCAGTATTTT.

The rearrangement joins TRBV5-1 to TRBJ1-1, with TRBD1 as a possible D gene (6 bases). The V and J ends lost 4 bases and 2 bases respectively, with 21 bases between them. Looked up from germline, CDR1 is SGHRS and CDR2 is YFSETQ. This CDR3 comprises 17 residues. The CDR3 loop is CASSTASRTARNTEAFF. In nucleotides, the CDR3 is TGCGCCAGCAGCACTGCATCACGGACAGCTAGAAACACTGAAGCTTTCTTT.

This clone was seen only once. The chain uses TRBV5-5 and TRBJ2-2; the D is unclear. This CDR3 has 15 amino acids. Deletions cut 0 bases from V and 0 bases from J, with 6 bases between. Germline V CDR1 and CDR2: SGHKS, YYEKEE (reference sequence). The CDR3 region is CASSLGRTNTGELFF. The DNA for the CDR3 is TGTGCCAGCAGCTTGGGGCGGACGAACACCGGGGAGCTGTTTTTT. The full variable domain, rest sourced from reference TRBV5-5 and TRBJ2-2, is DAGVTQSPTHLIKTRGQQVTLRCSPISGHKSVSWYQQVLGQGPQFIFQYYEKEERGRGNFPDRFSARQFPNYSSELNVNALLLGDSALYLCASSLGRTNTGELFFGEGSRLTVL.

This clone occurred a few times. The V gene is TRBV6-1, the J gene TRBJ2-7, with 7 positions matching TRBD2. CDR1 and CDR2 from the germline V gene are MNHNS and SASEGT. Trimming at V came to 6 bases and at J to 6 bases, leaving 11 bases not matched to a gene. The CDR3 has 14 residues. Here the CDR3 DNA reads TGTGCCAGCAGGTCCCTGCGGGGGTTCGGCGAGCAGTACTTC. Amino acid sequence: CASRSLRGFGEQYF.

The chain couples TRBV21-1 to TRBJ2-2. TRBV21-1 is tagged as a pseudogene. The CDR3 runs 17 residues. The CDR3 loop is CASSKGWNYSNTGELFF. The CDR3 bases are TGTGCCAGCAGCAAGGGATGGAACTACTCTAACACCGGGGAGCTGTTTTTT.

The chain combines TRBV19 with TRBJ1-2; D unclear. CDR1 is LNHDA, CDR2 SQIVND, per germline (reference sequence). V dropped 5 bases and J dropped 0 bases, with 7 bases sitting between them. The CDR3 length is 13 residues. CDR3 DNA sequence: TGTGCCAGTAGTGGTAACGCTAACTATGGCTACACCTTC. This translates into CASSGNANYGYTF. Full variable domain (remainder filled in from reference TRBV19 and TRBJ1-2): DGGITQSPKYLFRKEGQNVTLSCEQNLNHDAMYWYRQDPGQGLRLIYYSQIVNDFQKGDIAEGYSVSREKKESFPLTVTSAQKNPTAFYLCASSGNANYGYTFGSGTRLTVV.

The chain recombines TRBV5-1 with TRBJ1-2; 7 nucleotides agree with TRBD1. Germline V lookup: CDR1 SGHRS, CDR2 YFSETQ. This CDR3 spans 14 amino acids. With V trimmed by 4 bases and J by 9 bases, 12 bases remained unmatched. The DNA of the CDR3 is TGCGCCAGCAGCGTGGGCCAGGGGGGAATTAGCTACACCTTC. It is translated as CASSVGQGGISYTF.